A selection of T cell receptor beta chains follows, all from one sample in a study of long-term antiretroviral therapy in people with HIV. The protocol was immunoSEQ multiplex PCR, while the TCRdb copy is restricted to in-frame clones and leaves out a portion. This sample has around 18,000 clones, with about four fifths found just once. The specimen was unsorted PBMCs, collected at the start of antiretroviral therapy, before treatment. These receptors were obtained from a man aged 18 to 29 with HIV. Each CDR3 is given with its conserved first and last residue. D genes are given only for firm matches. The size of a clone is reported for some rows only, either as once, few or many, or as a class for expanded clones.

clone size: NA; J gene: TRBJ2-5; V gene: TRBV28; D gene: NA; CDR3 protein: CASSLLGAETQYF; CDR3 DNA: TGTGCCAGCAGTTTATTGGGGGCCGAGACCCAGTACTTC
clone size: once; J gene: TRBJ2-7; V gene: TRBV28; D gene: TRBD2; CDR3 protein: CASSLITGGVLSEQYF; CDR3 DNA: TGTGCCAGCAGTTTGATTACGGGGGGGGTTTTGAGTGAGCAGTACTTC
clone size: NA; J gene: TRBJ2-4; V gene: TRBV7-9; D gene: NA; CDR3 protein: CASSPEALAKNIQYF; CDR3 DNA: TGTGCCAGCAGCCCGGAGGCTCTAGCCAAAAACATTCAGTACTTC
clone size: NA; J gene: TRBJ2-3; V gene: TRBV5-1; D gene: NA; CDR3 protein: CASSLVGRGPDTQYF; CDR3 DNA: TGCGCCAGCAGTTTGGTCGGGAGGGGGCCAGATACGCAGTATTTT
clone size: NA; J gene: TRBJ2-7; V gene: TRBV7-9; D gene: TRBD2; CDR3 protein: CASSLIVGGSSYEQYF; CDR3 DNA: TGTGCCAGCAGCTTAATAGTGGGAGGGAGCTCCTACGAGCAGTACTTC
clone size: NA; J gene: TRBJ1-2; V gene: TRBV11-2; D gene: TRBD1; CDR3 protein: CASSSLTGEGYTF; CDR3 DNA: TGTGCCAGCAGCTCCTTGACAGGGGAAGGCTACACCTTC
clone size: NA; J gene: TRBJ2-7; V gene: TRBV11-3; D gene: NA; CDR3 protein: CASSSTVVFPSSEQYF; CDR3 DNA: TGTGCCAGCAGTTCCACGGTCGTTTTTCCCTCTTCCGAGCAGTACTTC
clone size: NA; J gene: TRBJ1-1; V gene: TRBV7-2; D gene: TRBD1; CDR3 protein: CASSLDRGRPAFF; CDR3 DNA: TGTGCCAGCAGCTTGGACAGGGGGCGACCGGCTTTCTTT
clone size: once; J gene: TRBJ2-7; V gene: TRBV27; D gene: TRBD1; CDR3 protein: CASRSGTAFEQYF; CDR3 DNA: TGTGCCAGCAGATCCGGGACAGCCTTTGAGCAGTACTTC
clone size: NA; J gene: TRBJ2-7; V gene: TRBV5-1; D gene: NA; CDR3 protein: CASSLAVYYEQYF; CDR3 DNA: TGCGCCAGCAGCTTAGCTGTTTACTACGAGCAGTACTTC
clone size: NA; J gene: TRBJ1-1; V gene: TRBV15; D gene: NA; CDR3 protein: CATSRDLGENTEAFF; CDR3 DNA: TGTGCCACCAGCAGAGATCTGGGGGAGAACACTGAAGCTTTCTTT
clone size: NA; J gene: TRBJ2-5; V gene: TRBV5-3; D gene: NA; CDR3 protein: CARSSTLASEETQYF; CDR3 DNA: TGTGCCAGAAGCTCGACTCTAGCGTCAGAAGAGACCCAGTACTTC
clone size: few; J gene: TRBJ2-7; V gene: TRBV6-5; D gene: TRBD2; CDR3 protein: CASSLAGVVHEQYF; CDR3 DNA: TGTGCCAGCAGCCTAGCGGGAGTCGTCCACGAGCAGTACTTC
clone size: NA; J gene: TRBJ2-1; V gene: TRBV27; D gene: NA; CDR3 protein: CASSWLARYNEQFF; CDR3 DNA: TGTGCCAGCAGTTGGCTAGCGAGATACAATGAGCAGTTCTTC
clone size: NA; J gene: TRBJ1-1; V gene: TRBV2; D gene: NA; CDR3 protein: CASSAPNDGEAFF; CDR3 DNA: TGTGCCAGCAGTGCACCAAACGACGGTGAAGCTTTCTTT
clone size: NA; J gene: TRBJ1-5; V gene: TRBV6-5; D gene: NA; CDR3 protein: CASSSLWDFNQPQHF; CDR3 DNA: TGTGCCAGCAGTTCCTTATGGGATTTCAATCAGCCCCAGCATTTT
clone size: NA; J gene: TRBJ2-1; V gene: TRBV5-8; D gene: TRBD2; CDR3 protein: CASSLWTSWFEQFF; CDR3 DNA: TGTGCCAGCAGCTTGTGGACTAGTTGGTTTGAGCAGTTCTTC
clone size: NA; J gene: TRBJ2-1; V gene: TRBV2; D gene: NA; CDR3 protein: CASNKGSSYNEQFF; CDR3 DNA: TGTGCCAGCAACAAGGGGAGCTCCTACAATGAGCAGTTCTTC
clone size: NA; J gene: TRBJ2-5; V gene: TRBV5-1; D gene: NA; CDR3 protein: CASSLGPFLVETQYF; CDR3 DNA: TGCGCCAGCAGCCTGGGACCGTTTTTGGTAGAGACCCAGTACTTC
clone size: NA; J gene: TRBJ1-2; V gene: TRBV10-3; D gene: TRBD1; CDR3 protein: CAISESGTGVGYTF; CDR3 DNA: TGTGCCATCAGTGAGTCAGGGACAGGGGTTGGCTACACCTTC
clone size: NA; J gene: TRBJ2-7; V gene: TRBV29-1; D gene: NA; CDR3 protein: CSVLLLGSYEQYF; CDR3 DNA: TGCAGCGTGCTACTCCTAGGGTCCTACGAGCAGTACTTC
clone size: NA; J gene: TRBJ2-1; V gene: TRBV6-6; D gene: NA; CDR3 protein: CASSQERYNEQFF; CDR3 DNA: TGTGCCAGCAGCCAAGAGCGGTACAATGAGCAGTTCTTC
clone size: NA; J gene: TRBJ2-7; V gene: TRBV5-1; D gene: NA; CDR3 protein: CASSSVSYEQYF; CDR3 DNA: TGCGCCAGCAGCTCGGTTTCCTACGAGCAGTACTTC
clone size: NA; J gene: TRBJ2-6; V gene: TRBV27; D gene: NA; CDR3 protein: CASSSLTASGANVLTF; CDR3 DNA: TGTGCCAGCAGTTCCCTGACGGCATCTGGGGCCAACGTCCTGACTTTC
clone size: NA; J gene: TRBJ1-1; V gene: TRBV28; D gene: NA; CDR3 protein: CASSFRTEAFF; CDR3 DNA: TGTGCCAGCAGTTTCCGCACTGAAGCTTTCTTT
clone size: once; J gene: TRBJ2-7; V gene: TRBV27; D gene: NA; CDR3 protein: CASTRYEQYF; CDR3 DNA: TGTGCCAGCACTCGCTACGAGCAGTACTTC
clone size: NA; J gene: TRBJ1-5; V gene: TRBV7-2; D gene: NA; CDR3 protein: CASSLSSLYSNQPQHF; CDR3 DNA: TGTGCCAGCAGCTTATCCAGCCTCTATAGCAATCAGCCCCAGCATTTT
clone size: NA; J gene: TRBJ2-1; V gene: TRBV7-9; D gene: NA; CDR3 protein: CASSDTGSRSYNEQFF; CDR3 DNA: TGTGCCAGCAGCGACACTGGGAGTCGTTCCTACAATGAGCAGTTCTTC
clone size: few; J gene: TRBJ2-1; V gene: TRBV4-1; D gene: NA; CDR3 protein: CASSQDPEEPYNEQFF; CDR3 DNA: TGCGCCAGCAGCCAAGATCCGGAGGAACCCTACAATGAGCAGTTCTTC
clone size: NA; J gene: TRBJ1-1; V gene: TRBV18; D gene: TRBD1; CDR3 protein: CASSLGQGMNTEAFF; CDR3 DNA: TGTGCCAGCTCACTCGGACAGGGTATGAACACTGAAGCTTTCTTT
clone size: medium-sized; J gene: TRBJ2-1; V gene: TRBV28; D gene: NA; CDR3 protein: CASSLSREQFF; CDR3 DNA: TGTGCCAGCAGTTTATCCCGAGAGCAGTTCTTC
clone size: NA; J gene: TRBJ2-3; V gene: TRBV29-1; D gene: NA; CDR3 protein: CSVAYSSGTTDTQYF; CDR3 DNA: TGCAGCGTTGCGTATAGTAGTGGAACCACCGATACGCAGTATTTT
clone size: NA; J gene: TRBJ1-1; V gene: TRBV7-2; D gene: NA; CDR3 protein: CASSLEGWGTEAFF; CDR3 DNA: TGTGCCAGCAGCTTAGAAGGGTGGGGTACTGAAGCTTTCTTT
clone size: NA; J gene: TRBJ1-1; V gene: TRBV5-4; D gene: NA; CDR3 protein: CASSLITGMATEAFF; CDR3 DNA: TGTGCCAGCAGCTTGATAACAGGGATGGCCACTGAAGCTTTCTTT
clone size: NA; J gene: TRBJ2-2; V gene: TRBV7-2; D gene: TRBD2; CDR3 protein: CASSLSSGSGGELFF; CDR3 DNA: TGTGCCAGCAGCTTATCTAGCGGGAGCGGCGGGGAGCTGTTTTTT
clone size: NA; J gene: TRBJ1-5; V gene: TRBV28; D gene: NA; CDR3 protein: CASKAGTDQPQHF; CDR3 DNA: TGTGCCAGCAAAGCAGGTACAGATCAGCCCCAGCATTTT
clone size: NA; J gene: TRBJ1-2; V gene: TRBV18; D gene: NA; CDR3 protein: CASSPSSGYGYTF; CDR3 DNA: TGTGCCAGCTCACCATCATCCGGCTATGGCTACACCTTC
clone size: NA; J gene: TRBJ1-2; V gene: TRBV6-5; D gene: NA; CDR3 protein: CASTSGGGRGYTF; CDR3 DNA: TGTGCCAGCACCTCCGGTGGGGGGAGAGGCTACACCTTC
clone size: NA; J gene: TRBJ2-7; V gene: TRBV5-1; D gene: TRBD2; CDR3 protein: CASSLGTSGRYEQYF; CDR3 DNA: TGCGCCAGCAGCTTGGGGACTAGCGGGAGGTACGAGCAGTACTTC